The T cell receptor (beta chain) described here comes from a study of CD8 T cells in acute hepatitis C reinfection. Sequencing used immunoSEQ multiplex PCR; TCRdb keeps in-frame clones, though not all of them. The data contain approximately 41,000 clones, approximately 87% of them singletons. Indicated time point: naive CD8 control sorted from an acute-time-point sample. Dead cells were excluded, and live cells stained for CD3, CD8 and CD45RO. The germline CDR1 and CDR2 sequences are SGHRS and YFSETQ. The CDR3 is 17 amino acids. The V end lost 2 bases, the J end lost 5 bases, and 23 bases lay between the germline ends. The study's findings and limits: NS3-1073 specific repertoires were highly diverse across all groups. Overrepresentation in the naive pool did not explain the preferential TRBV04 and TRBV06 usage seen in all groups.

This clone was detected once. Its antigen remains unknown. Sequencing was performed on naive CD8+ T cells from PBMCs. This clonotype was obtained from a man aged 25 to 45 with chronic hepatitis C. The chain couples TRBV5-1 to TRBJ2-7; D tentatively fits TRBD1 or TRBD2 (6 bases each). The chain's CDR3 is CASSFDRGEVTPHEQYF. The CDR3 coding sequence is TGCGCCAGCAGCTTCGATAGGGGGGAGGTTACTCCTCACGAGCAGTACTTC.